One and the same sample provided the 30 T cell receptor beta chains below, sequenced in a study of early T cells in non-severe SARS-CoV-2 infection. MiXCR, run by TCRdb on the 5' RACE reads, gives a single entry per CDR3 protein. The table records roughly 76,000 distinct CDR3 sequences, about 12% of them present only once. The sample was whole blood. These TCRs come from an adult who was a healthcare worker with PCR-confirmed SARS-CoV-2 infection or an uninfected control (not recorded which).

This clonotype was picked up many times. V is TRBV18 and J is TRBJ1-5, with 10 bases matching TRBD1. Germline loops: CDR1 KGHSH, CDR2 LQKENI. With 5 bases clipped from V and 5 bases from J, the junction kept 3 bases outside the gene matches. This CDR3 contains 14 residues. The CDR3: CASSDGTGDQPQHF. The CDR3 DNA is TGTGCCAGCTCAGACGGGACAGGGGATCAGCCCCAGCATTTT.

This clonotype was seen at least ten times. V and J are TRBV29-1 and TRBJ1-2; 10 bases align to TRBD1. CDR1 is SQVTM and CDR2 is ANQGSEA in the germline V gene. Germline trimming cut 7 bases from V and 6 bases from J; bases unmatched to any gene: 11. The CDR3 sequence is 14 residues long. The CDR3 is CSARTGGFVDGYTF. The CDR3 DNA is TGCAGCGCGCGGACAGGGGGGTTTGTTGATGGCTACACCTTC.

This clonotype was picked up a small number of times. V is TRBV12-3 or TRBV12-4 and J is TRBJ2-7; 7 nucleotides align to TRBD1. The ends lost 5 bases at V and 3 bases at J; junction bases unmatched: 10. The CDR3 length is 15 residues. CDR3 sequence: CASSDPEGARYEQYF. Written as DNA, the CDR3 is TGTGCCAGCAGTGACCCCGAGGGGGCCCGCTACGAGCAGTACTTC.

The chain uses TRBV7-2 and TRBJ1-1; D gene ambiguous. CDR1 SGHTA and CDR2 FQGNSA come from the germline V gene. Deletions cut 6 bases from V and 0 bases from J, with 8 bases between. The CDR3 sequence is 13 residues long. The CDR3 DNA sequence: TGTGCCAGCAGTAAACAGTTGAACACTGAAGCTTTCTTT. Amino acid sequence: CASSKQLNTEAFF.

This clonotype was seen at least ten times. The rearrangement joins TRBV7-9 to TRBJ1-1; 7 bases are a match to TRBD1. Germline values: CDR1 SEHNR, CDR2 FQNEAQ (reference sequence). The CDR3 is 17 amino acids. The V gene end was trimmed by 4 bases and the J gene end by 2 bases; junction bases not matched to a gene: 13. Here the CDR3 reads CASSSTINRGRNTEAFF. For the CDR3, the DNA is TGTGCCAGCAGCTCAACAATTAACAGGGGCCGCAACACTGAAGCTTTCTTT.

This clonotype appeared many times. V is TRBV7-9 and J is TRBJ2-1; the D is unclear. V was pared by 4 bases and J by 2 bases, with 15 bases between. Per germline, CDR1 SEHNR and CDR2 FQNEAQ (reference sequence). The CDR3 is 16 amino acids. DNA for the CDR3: TGTGCCAGCAGCTCCCGGACCCTCGGCACCTACAATGAGCAGTTCTTC. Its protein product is CASSSRTLGTYNEQFF.

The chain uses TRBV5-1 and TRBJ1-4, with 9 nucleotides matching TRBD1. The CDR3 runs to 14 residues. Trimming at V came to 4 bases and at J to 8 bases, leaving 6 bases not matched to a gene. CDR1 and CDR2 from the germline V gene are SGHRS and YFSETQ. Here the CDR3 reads CASSRQGDEEKLFF. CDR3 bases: TGCGCCAGCAGCCGACAGGGGGATGAAGAAAAACTGTTTTTT.

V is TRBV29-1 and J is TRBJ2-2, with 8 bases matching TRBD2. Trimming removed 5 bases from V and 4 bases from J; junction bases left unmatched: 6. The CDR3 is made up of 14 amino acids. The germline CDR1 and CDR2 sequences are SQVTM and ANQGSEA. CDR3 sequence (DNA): TGCAGCGTTCGGGACGGGAGGGGCACCGGGGAGCTGTTTTTT. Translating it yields CSVRDGRGTGELFF.

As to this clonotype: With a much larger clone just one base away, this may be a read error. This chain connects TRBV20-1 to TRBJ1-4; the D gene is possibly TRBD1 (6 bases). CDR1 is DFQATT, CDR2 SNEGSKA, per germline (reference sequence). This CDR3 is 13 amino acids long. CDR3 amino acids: CNARGGWNEKLFF. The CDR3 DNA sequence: TGCAATGCTAGGGGGGGATGGAACGAAAAACTGTTTTTT.

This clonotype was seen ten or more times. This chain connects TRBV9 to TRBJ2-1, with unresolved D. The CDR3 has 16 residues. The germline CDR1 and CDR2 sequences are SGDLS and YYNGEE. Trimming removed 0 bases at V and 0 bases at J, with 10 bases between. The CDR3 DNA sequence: TGTGCCAGCAGCGTAGAGGGCACGAGCTCCTACAATGAGCAGTTCTTC. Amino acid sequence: CASSVEGTSSYNEQFF.

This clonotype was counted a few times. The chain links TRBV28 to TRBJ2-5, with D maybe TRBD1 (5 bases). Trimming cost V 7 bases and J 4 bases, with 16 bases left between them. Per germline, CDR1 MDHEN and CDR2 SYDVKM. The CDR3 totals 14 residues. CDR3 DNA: TGTGCCAGCAATCCCCCAGGGTATCGAGAGACCCAGTACTTC. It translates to CASNPPGYRETQYF.

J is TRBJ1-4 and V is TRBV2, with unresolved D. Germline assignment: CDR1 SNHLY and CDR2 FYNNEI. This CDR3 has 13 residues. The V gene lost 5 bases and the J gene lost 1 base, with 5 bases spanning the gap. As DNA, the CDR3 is TGTGCCAGCAGTCGTATAACTAATGAAAAACTGTTTTTT. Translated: CASSRITNEKLFF.

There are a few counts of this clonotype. CDR3 in DNA: TGTGCCAGCAGTTTTAACCCCACGGGTACGCAGTATTTT. Residues: CASSFNPTGTQYF. J is TRBJ2-3 and V is TRBV28; D gene unclear. Trimming took 3 bases from V and 8 from J, leaving 12 bases between them. This CDR3 is 13 amino acids long. Germline V gene data show CDR1 as MDHEN and CDR2 as SYDVKM.

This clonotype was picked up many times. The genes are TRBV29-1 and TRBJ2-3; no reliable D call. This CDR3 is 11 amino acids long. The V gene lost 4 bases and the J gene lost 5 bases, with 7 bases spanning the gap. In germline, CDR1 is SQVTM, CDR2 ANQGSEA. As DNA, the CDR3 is TGCAGCGTTGTCGAAGTAGATACGCAGTATTTT. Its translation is CSVVEVDTQYF.

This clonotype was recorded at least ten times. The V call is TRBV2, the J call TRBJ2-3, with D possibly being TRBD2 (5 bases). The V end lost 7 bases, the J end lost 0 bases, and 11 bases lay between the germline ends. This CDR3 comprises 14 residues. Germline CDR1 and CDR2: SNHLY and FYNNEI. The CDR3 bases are TGTGCCAGCAAGCAGGCTAGCAGCACAGATACGCAGTATTTT. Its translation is CASKQASSTDTQYF.

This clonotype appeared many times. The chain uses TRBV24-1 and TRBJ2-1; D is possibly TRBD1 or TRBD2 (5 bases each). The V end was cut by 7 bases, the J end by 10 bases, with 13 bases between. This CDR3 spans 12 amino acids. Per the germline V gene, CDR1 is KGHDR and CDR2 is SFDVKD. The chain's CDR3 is CATSQGGLEQFF. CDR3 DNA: TGTGCCACCAGCCAGGGTGGACTCGAGCAGTTCTTC.

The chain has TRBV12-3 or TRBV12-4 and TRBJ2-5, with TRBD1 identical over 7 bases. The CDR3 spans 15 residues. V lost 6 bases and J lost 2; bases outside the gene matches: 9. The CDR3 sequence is CASSRQGNSQETQYF. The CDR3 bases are TGTGCCAGCAGCCGACAGGGTAATTCACAAGAGACCCAGTACTTC.

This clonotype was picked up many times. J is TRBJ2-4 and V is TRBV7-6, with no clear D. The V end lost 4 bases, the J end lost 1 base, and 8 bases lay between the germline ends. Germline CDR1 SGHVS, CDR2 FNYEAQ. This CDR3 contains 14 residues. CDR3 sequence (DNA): TGTGCCAGCAGCTCCCTTGGGGCCAAAAACATTCAGTACTTC. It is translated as CASSSLGAKNIQYF.

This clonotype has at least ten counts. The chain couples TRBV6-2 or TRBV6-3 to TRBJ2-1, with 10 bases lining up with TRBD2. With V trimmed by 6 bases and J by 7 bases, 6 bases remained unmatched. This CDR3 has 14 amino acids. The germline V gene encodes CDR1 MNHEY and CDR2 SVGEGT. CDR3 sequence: CASRASGRQNEQFF. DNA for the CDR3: TGTGCCAGCAGAGCTAGCGGGAGACAAAATGAGCAGTTCTTC.

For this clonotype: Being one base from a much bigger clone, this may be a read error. CDR3 in amino acids: CASSLIAGTDTQYF. As DNA, the CDR3 is TGTGCCAGCAGCTTGATAGCAGGGACAGATACGCAGTATTTT. This chain connects TRBV5-5 to TRBJ2-3; tentative D call: TRBD1 (5 bases). Per the germline V gene, CDR1 is SGHKS and CDR2 is YYEKEE (reference sequence). The CDR3 covers 14 residues. The V and J ends lost 1 base and 3 bases respectively, with 9 bases between them.

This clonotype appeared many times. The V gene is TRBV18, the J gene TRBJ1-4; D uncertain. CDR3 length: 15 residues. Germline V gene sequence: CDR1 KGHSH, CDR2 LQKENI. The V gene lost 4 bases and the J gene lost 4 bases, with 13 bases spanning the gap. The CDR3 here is CASSQGSADNEKLFF. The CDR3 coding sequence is TGTGCCAGCTCACAGGGATCCGCGGATAATGAAAAACTGTTTTTT.

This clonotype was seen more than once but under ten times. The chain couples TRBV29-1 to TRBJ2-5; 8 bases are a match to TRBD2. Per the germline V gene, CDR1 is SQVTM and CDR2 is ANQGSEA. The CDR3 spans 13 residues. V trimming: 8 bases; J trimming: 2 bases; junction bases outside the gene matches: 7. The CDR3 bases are TGCAGCCTGAGGGCGGGAGGTCAAGAGACCCAGTACTTC. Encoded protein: CSLRAGGQETQYF.

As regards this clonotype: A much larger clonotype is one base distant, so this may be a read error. The CDR3 bases are TGTGCCAGCAGCCAAGGGGCTGGGGCCAACGTCCTGGCTTTC. This translates into CASSQGAGANVLAF. This chain joins TRBV4-2 and TRBJ2-6; possible D gene TRBD1, 5 bases. This CDR3 spans 14 amino acids. Germline CDR1 LGHNA, CDR2 YNFKEQ.

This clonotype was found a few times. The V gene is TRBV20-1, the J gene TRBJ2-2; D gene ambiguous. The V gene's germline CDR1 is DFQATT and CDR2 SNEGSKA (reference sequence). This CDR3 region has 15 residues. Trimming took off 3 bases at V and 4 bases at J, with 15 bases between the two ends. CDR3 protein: CSARNFPRPTGELFF. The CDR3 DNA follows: TGCAGTGCTAGGAACTTCCCTAGACCCACCGGGGAGCTGTTTTTT.

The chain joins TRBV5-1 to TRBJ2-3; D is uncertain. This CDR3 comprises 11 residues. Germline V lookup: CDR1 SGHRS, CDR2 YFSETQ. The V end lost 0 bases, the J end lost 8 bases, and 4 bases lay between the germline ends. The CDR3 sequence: CASSLVLTQYF. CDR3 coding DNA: TGCGCCAGCAGCTTGGTTCTTACGCAGTATTTT.

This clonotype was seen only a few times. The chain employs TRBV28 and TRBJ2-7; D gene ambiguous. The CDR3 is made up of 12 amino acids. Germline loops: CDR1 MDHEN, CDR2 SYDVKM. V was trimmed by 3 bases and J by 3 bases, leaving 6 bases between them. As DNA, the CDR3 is TGTGCCAGCAGTTTGGTGAGCTACGAGCAGTACTTC. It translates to CASSLVSYEQYF. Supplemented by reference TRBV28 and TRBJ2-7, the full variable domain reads DVKVTQSSRYLVKRTGEKVFLECVQDMDHENMFWYRQDPGLGLRLIYFSYDVKMKEKGDIPEGYSVSREKKERFSLILESASTNQTSMYLCASSLVSYEQYFGPGTRLTVT.

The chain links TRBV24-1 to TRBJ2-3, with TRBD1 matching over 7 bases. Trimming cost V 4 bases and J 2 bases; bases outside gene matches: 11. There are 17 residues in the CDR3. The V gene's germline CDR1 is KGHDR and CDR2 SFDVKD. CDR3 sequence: CATSEAGTAENTDTQYF. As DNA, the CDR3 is TGTGCCACCAGTGAAGCTGGGACAGCTGAAAACACAGATACGCAGTATTTT.

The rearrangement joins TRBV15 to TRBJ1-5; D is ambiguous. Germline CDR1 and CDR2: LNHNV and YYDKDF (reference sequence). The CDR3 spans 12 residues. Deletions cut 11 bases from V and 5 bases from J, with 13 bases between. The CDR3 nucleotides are TGTGCCGTAAGTTGGGCGGATCAGCCCCAGCATTTT. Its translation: CAVSWADQPQHF. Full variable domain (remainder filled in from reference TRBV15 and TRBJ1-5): DAMVIQNPRYQVTQFGKPVTLSCSQTLNHNVMYWYQQKSSQAPKLLFHYYDKDFNNEADTPDNFQSRRPNTSFCFLDIRSPGLGDTAMYLCAVSWADQPQHFGDGTRLSIL.

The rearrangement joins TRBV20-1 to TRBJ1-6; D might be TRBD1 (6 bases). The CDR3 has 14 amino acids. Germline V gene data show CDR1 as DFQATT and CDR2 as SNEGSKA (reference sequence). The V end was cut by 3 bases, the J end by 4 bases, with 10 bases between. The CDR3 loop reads CSASRGAYNSPLHF. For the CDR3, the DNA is TGCAGTGCTAGCCGGGGGGCTTATAATTCACCCCTCCACTTT.

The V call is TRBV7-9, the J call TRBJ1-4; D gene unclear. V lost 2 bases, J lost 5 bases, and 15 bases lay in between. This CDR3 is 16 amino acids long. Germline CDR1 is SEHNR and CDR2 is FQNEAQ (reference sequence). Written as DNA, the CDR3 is TGTGCCAGCAGCTTAACGGGCTCGGTAGGGAATGAAAAACTGTTTTTT. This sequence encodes CASSLTGSVGNEKLFF.